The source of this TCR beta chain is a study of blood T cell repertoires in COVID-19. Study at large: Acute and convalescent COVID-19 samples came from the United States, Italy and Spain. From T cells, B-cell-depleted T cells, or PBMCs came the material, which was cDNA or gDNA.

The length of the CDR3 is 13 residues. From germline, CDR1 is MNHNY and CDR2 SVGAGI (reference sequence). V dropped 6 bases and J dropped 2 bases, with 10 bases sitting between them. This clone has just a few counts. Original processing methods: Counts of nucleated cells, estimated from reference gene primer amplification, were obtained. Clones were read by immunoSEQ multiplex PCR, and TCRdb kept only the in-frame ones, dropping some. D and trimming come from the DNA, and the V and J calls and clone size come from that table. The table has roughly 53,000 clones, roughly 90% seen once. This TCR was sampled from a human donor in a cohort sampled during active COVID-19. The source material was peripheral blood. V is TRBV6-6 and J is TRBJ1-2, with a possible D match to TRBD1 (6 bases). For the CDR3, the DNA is TGTGCCAGCAGACAGGGAGGGAACTATGGCTACACCTTC. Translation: CASRQGGNYGYTF.